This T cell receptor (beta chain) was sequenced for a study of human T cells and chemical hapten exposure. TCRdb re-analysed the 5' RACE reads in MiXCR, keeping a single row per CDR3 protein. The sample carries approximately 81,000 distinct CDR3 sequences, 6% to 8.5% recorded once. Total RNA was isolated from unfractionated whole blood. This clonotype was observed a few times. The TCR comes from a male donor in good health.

The DNA of the CDR3 is TGTGCCAGCAGCCGTGACAGGGGTCGGTACGAGCAGTACTTC. Protein product: CASSRDRGRYEQYF. The V gene is TRBV6-5, the J gene TRBJ2-7, with TRBD1 matching over 8 bases. Trimming at V came to 6 bases and at J to 4 bases, leaving 8 bases not matched to a gene. Germline CDR1 is MNHEY and CDR2 is SVGAGI. The CDR3 is 14 residues long.